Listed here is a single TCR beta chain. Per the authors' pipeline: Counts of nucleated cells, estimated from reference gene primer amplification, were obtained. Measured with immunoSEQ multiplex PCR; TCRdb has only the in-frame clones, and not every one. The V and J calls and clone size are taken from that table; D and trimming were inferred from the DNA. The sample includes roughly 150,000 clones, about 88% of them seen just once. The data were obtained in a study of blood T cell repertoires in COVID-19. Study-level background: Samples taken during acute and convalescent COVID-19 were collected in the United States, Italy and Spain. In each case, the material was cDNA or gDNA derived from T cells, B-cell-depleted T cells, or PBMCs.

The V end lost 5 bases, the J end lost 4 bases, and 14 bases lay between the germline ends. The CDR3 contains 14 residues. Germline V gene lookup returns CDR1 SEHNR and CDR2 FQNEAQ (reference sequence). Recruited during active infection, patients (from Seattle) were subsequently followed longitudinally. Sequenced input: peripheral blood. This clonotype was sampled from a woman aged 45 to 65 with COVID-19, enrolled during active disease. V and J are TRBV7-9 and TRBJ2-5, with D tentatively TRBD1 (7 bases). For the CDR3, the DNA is TGTGCCAGCAGCACAAGGGGGCGGGGAGAGACCCAGTACTTC. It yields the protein CASSTRGRGETQYF. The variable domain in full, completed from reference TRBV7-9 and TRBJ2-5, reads DTGVSQNPRHKITKRGQNVTFRCDPISEHNRLYWYRQTLGQGPEFLTYFQNEAQLEKSRLLSDRFSAERPKGSFSTLEIQRTEQGDSAMYLCASSTRGRGETQYFGPGTRLLVL.